The entry below describes one TCR beta chain. No antigen is known for it. The CDR3 totals 14 residues. The ends were cut back, 4 bases at V and 4 bases at J, with 11 bases in the middle. The V gene's germline CDR1 is KGHSH and CDR2 LQKENI. The data derive from a study of shared clonotypes between healthy human individuals. General study points: Donors were few, which limited the genetic and exposure-history diversity represented. The generation probabilities recorded for non-shared clonotypes fell below those of clonotypes shared by all four donors.

Each replicate PCR on the sorted subsets used 200 ng DNA (approximately 33,000 T cell genomes). The method was immunoSEQ multiplex PCR; TCRdb's version includes in-frame clones alone and lacks a portion of them. The sample yields 2.3 million or so clones, over 90% seen once. Sequenced input: naive CD4+ T cells from PBMCs. Subset in this sample: CD45RA+ positively selected. The chain joins TRBV18 to TRBJ1-3; the D gene is possibly TRBD1 (6 bases). The sequence was obtained from a young man in good health. Some clones in this sample may be carry-over from other donors' samples. CDR3 protein: CASSLGTHGNTIYF. The CDR3 DNA is TGTGCCAGCTCACTCGGGACACACGGAAACACCATATATTTT.